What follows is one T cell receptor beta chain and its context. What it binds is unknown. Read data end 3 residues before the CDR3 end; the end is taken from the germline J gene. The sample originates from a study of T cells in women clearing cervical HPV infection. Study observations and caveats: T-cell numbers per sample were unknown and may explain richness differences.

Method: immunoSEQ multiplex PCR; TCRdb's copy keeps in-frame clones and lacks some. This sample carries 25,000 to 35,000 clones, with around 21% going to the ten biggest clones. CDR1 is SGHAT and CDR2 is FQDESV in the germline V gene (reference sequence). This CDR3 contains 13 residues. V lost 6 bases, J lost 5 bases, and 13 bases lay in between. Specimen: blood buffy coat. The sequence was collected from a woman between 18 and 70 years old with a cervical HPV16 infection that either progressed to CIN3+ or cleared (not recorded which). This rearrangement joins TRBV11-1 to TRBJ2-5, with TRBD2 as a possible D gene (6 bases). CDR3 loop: CASSSRLVETQYF. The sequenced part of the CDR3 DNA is TGTGCCAGCAGTTCCAGACTAGTGGAGACC.